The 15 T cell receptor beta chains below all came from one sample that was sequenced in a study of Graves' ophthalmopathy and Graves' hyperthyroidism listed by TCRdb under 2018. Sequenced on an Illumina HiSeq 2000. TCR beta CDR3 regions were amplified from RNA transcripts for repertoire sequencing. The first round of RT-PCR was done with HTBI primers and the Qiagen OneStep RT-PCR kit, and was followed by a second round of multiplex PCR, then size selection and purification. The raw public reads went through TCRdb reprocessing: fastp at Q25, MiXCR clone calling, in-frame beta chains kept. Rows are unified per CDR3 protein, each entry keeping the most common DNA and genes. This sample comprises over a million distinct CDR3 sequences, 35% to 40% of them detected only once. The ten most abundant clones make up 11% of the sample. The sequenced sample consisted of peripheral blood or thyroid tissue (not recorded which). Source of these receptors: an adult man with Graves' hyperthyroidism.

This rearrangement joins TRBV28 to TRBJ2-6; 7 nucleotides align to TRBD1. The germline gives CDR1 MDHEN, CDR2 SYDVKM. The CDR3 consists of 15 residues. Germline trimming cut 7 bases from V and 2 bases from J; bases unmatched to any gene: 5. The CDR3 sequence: CASTRQGTGANVLTF. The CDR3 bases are TGTGCCAGCACCCGACAGGGTACTGGGGCCAACGTCCTGACTTTC.

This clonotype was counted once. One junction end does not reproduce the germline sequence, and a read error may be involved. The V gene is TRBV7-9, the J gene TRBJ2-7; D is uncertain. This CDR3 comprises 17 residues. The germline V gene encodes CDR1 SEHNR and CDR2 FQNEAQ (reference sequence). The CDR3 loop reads CASSQGHLNWSSYEQYF. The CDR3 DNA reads TGCGCCAGCAGCCAAGGGCACCTAAACTGGAGCTCCTACGAGCAGTACTTC.

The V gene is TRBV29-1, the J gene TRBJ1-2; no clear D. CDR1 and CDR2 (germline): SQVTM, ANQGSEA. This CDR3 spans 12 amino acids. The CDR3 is CTLSRDVYGYTF. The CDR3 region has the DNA TGCACCCTGTCCCGGGATGTTTATGGCTACACCTTC.

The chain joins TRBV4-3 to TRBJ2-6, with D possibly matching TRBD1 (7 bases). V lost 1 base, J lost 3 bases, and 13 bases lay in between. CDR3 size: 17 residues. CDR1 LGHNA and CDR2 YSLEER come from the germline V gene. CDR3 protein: CASSQVEGALGANVLTF. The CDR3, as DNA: TGCGCCAGCAGCCAAGTGGAGGGGGCGCTTGGGGCCAACGTCCTGACTTTC.

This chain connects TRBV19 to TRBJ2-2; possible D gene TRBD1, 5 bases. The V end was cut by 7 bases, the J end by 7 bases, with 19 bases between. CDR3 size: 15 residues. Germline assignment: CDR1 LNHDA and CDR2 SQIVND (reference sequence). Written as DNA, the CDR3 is TGTGCCAGTAATTTTAGGCAGGGATTTGGCGGGGAGCTGTTTTTT. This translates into CASNFRQGFGGELFF.

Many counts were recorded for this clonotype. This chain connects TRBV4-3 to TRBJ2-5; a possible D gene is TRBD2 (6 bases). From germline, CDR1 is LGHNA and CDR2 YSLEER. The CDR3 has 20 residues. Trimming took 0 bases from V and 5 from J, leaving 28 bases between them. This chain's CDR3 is CASSQDLRRAPTAPRETQYF. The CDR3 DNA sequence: TGCGCCAGCAGCCAAGATCTGCGGAGGGCCCCTACAGCGCCACGGGAGACCCAGTACTTC.

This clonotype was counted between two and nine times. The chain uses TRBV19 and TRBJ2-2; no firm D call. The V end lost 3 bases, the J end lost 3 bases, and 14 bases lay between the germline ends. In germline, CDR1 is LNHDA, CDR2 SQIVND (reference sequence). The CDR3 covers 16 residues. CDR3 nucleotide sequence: TGTGCCAGTAGTATCACTAAAATTGGGTACACCGGGGAGCTGTTTTTT. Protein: CASSITKIGYTGELFF.

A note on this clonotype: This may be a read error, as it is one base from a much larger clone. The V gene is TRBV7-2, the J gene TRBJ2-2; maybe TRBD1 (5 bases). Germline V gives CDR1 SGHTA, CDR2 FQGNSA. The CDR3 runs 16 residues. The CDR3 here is CASILTARVNTGELFF. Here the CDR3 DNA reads TGTGCCAGCATCTTAACTGCCAGGGTAAACACCGGGGAGCTGTTTTTT.

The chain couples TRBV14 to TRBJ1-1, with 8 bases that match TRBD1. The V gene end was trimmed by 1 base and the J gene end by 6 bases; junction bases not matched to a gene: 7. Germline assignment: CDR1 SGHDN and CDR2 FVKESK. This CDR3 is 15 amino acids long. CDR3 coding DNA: TGTGCCAGCAGCCAAGCGGGACAGGAGGGGTCTGAAGCTTTCTTT. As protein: CASSQAGQEGSEAFF.

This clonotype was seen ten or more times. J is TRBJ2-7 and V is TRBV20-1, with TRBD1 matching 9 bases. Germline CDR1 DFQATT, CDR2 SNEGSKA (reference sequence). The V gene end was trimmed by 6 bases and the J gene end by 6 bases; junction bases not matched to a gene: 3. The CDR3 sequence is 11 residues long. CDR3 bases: TGCAGTGCAGGGACAGGGAGCGAGCAGTACTTC. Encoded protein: CSAGTGSEQYF.

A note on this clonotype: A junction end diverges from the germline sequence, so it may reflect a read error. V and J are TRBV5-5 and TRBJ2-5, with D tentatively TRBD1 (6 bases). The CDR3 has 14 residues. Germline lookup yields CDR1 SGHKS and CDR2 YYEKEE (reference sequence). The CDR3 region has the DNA TGTGCCGGCAGCCAGCGGACAGACCTAGAGACCCAGTACTTC. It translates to CAGSQRTDLETQYF. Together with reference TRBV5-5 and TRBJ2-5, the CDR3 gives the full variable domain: DAGVTQSPTHLIKTRGQQVTLRCSPISGHKSVSWYQQVLGQGPQFIFQYYEKEERGRGNFPDRFSARQFPNYSSELNVNALLLGDSALYLCAGSQRTDLETQYFGPGTRLLVL.

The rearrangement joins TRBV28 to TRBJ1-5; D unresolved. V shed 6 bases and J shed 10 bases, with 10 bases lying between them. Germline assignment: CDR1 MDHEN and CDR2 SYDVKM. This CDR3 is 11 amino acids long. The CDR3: CASSNRQPQHF. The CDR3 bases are TGTGCCAGCAGCAATAGACAACCCCAGCATTTT. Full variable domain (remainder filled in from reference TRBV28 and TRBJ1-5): DVKVTQSSRYLVKRTGEKVFLECVQDMDHENMFWYRQDPGLGLRLIYFSYDVKMKEKGDIPEGYSVSREKKERFSLILESASTNQTSMYLCASSNRQPQHFGDGTRLSIL.

The CDR3 loop reads CASSLSYSGLANYGYTF. The CDR3 DNA sequence: TGTGCCAGCAGCTTAAGCTACTCAGGGCTCGCTAACTATGGCTACACCTTC. The chain couples TRBV7-8 to TRBJ1-2, with D possibly matching TRBD1 (5 bases). Trimming left V 2 bases short and J 0 bases short, with 16 bases between. There are 17 residues in the CDR3. Looked up from germline, CDR1 is SGHVS and CDR2 is FQNEAQ.

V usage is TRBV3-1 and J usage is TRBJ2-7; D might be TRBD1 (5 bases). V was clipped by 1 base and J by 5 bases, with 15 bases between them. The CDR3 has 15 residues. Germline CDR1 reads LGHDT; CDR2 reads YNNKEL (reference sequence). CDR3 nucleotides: TGTGCCAGCAGCCAAGTTCGTGGGGCAGGTAACGAGCAGTACTTC. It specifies CASSQVRGAGNEQYF.

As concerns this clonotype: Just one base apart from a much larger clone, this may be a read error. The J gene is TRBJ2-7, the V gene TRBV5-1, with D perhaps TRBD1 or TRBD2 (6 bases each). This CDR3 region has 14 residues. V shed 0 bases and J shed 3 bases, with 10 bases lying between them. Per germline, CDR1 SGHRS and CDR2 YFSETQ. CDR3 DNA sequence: TGCGCCAGCAGCTTGGCGGGGGCAGTCTACGAGCAGTACTTC. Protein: CASSLAGAVYEQYF.